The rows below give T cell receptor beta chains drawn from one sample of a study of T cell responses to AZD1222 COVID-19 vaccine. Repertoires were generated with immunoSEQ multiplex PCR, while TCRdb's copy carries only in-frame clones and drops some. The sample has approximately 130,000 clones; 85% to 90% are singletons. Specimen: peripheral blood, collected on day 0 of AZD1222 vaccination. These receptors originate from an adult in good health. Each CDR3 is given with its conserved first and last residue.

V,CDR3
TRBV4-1,CASSQDEGPLNSPLHF
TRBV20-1,CSATTDYGYTF
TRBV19,CASSPQGAAQSGELFF
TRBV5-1,CASSLVGLATDTQYF
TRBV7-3,CASSLGGPGGYNEQFF
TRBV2,CASSQGQGDEQYF
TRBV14,CASSQFEAGPQHF
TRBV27,CASSLKGWANQPQHF
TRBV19,CASRTDSGNTIYF
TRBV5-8,CASSPRGTQASNQPQHF
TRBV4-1,CASSQEGIGQFF
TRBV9,CASSVGLGYVALNTGELFF
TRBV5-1,CASSPTSGGTKNIQYF
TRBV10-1,CASRVAGVFDNEQFF
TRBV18,CASSPAEGDTIYF
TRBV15,CATSRGLGTGGVQTQYF
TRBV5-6,CASSLLASGPTDTQYF
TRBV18,CASSPSRGATNEKLFF
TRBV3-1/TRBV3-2,CASSQTGVQFF
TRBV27,CASSSPTSGRNEQFF
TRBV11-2,CASSLEGAGFGYTF
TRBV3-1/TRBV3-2,CASSPGQGEFYGYTF
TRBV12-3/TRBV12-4,CASSLQGRTEAFF